This T cell receptor beta chain came from a study of cytomegalovirus exposure and HLA in healthy donors. This clone was seen a few times. PCR employed 60 Vbeta and 13 Jbeta primers. Clones were read by immunoSEQ multiplex PCR, and TCRdb kept only the in-frame ones, dropping some. The sample has 95,000 to 150,000 clones, 77% seen once. Donors likely had unrecorded immune exposures despite being nominally healthy when sampled. The sample was PBMCs. The sequence came from a woman between 40 and 55 years old in good health and CMV-seropositive.

Here the CDR3 reads CAISGGSLRTDTQYF. CDR3 DNA: TGTGCCATCAGTGGCGGGAGTCTGCGCACAGATACGCAGTATTTT. V is TRBV10-3 and J is TRBJ2-3, with 7 bases fitting TRBD2. CDR1 and CDR2 (germline): ENHRY, SYGVKD. Losses at the gene ends were 4 bases for V and 1 base for J; bases not matched to a gene: 5. This CDR3 has 15 residues.